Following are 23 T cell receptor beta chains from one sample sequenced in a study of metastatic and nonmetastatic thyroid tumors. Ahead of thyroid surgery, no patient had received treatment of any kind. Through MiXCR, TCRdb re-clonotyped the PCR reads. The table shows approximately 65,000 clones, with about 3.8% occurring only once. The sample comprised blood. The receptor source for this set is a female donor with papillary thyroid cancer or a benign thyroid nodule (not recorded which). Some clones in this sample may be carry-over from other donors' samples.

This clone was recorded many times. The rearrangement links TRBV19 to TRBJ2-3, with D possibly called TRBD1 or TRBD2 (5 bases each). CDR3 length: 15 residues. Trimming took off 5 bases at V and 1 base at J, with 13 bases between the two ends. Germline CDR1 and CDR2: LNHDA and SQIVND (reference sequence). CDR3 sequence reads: CASSVWGSGTDTQYF. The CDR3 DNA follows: TGTGCCAGTAGTGTTTGGGGGTCGGGCACAGATACGCAGTATTTT.

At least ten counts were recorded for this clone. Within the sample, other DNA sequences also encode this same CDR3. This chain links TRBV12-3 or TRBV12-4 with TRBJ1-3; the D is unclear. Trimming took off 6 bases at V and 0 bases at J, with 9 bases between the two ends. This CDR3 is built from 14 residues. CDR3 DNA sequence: TGTGCCAGCAGCCCCCCCTTCTCTGGAAACACCATATATTTT. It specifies CASSPPFSGNTIYF.

The CDR3 reads CASSLDEVSSNQPQHF. DNA for the CDR3: TGTGCCAGCAGCTTAGATGAAGTCAGTAGCAATCAGCCCCAGCATTTT. This chain connects TRBV7-8 to TRBJ1-5; D unclear. Germline values: CDR1 SGHVS, CDR2 FQNEAQ. The CDR3 runs to 16 residues. V was pared by 1 base and J by 0 bases, with 10 bases between.

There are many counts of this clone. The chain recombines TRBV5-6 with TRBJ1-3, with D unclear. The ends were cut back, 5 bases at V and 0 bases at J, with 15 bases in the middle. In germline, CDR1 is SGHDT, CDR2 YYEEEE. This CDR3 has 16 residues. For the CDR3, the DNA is TGTGCCAGCAGTGGCCATTTAGGACGCTCTGGAAACACCATATATTTT. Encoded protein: CASSGHLGRSGNTIYF.

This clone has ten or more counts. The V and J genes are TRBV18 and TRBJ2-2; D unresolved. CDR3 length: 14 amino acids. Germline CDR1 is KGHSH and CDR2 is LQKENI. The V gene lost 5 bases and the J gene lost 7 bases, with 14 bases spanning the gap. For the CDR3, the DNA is TGTGCCAGCTCATCAGAGAATATTGGCGGGGAGCTGTTTTTT. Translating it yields CASSSENIGGELFF.

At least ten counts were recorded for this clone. DNA for the CDR3: TGCGCCAGCAGCTTGGTGGTGGGTTCCTACGAGCAGTACTTC. This gives the protein CASSLVVGSYEQYF. The rearrangement uses TRBV5-1 and TRBJ2-7; no definite D call. This CDR3 has 14 residues. Germline CDR1 is SGHRS and CDR2 is YFSETQ. Trimming removed 0 bases at V and 1 base at J, with 8 bases between. Filled out from reference TRBV5-1 and TRBJ2-7, the complete variable domain reads KAGVTQTPRYLIKTRGQQVTLSCSPISGHRSVSWYQQTPGQGLQFLFEYFSETQRNKGNFPGRFSGRQFSNSRSEMNVSTLELGDSALYLCASSLVVGSYEQYFGPGTRLTVT.

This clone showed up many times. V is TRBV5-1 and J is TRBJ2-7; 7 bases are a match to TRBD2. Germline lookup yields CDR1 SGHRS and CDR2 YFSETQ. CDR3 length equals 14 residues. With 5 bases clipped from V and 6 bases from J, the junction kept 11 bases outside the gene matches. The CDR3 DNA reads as TGCGCCAGCAGTCAACGGCGGGAGATCCCCGAGCAGTACTTC. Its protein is CASSQRREIPEQYF.

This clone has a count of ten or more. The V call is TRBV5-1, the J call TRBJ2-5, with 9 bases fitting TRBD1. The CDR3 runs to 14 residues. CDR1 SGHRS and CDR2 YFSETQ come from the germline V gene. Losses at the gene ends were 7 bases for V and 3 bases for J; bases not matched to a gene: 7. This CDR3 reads CASVSRTGEETQYF. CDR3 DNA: TGCGCCAGCGTTTCGCGGACAGGGGAAGAGACCCAGTACTTC.

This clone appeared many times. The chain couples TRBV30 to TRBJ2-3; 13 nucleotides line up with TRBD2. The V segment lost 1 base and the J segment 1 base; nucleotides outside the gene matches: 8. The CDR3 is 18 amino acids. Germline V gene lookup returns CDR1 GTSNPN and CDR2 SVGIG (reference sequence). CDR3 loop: CAWSEVPGLAGGTDTQYF. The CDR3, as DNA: TGTGCCTGGAGTGAGGTCCCCGGACTAGCGGGAGGCACAGATACGCAGTATTTT. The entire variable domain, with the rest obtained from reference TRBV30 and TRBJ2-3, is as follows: SQTIHQWPATLVQPVGSPLSLECTVEGTSNPNLYWYRQAAGRGLQLLFYSVGIGQISSEVPQNLSASRPQDRQFILSSKKLLLSDSGFYLCAWSEVPGLAGGTDTQYFGPGTRLTVL.

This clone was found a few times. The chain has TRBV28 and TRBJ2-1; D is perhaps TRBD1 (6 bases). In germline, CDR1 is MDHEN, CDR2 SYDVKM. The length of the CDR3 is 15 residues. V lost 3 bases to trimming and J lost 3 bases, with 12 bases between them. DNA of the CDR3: TGTGCCAGCAGTTTTGGGGGCCTATACTACAATGAGCAGTTCTTC. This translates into CASSFGGLYYNEQFF.

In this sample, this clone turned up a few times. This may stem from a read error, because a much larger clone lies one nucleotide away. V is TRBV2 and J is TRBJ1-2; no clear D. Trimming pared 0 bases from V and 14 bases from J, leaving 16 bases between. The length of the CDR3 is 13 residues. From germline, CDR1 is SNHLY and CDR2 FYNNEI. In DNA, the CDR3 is TGTGCCAGCAGTGAAGCGCCGGGGAGAGGCTGGACCTTC. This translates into CASSEAPGRGWTF.

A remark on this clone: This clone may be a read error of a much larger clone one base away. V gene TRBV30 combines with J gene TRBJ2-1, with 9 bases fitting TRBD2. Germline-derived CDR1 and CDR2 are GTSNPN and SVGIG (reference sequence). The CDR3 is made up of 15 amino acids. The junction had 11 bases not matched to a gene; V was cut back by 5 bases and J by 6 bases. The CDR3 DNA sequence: TGTGCCTGGGCATTGGGAGCGGGGGGTCTCAATGAGCAGTTCTTC. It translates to CAWALGAGGLNEQFF. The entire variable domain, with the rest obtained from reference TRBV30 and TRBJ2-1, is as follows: SQTIHQWPATLVQPVGSPLSLECTVEGTSNPNLYWYRQAAGRGLQLLFYSVGIGQISSEVPQNLSASRPQDRQFILSSKKLLLSDSGFYLCAWALGAGGLNEQFFGPGTRLTVL.

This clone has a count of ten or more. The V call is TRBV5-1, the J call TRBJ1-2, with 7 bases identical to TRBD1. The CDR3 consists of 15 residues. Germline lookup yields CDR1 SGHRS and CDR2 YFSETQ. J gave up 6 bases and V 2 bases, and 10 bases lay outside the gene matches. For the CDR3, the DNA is TGCGCCAGCAGCTTCTCCGGGACAGTAGGCCATGGCTACACCTTC. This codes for CASSFSGTVGHGYTF.

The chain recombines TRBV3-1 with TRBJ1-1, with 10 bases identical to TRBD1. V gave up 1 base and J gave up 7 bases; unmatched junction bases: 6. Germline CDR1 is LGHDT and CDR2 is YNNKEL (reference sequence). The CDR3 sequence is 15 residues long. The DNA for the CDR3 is TGTGCCAGCAGCCAAGCTGTGACAGGGGGCCTTGAAGCTTTCTTT. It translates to CASSQAVTGGLEAFF.

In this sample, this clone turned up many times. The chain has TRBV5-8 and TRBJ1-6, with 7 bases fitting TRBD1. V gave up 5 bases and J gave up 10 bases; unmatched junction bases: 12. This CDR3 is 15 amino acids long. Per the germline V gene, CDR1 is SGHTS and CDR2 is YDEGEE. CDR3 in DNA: TGTGCCAGCAGTAGAACCGGTGGGACAGCCTCACCCCTCCACTTT. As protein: CASSRTGGTASPLHF.

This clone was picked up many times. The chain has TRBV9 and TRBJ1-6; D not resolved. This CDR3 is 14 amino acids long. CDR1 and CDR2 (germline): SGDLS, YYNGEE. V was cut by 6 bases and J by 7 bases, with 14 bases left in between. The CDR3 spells CASNSDFGNSPLHF. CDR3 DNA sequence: TGTGCCAGCAACTCAGACTTTGGGAATTCACCCCTCCACTTT. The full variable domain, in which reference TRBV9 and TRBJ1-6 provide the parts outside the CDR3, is DSGVTQTPKHLITATGQRVTLRCSPRSGDLSVYWYQQSLDQGLQFLIQYYNGEERAKGNILERFSAQQFPDLHSELNLSSLELGDSALYFCASNSDFGNSPLHFGNGTRLTVT.

CDR3 in amino acids: CASRMEGYQPQHF. The DNA of the CDR3 is TGTGCCAGTAGAATGGAGGGTTATCAGCCCCAGCATTTT. The chain recombines TRBV19 with TRBJ1-5; D gene ambiguous. The CDR3 covers 13 residues. V was clipped by 6 bases and J by 5 bases, with 11 bases between them. CDR1 is LNHDA, CDR2 SQIVND, per germline (reference sequence).

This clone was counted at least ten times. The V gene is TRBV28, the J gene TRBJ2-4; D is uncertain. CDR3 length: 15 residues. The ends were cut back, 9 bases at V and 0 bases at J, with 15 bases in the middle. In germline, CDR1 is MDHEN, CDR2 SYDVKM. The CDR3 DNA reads TGTGCCAGTAGCAATCCGACGGTAGCCAAAAACATTCAGTACTTC. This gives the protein CASSNPTVAKNIQYF.

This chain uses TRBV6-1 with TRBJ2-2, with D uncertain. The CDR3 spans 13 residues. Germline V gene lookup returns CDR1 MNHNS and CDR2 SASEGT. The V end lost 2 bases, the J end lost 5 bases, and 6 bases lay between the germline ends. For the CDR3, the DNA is TGTGCCAGCAGTGAACAGCTGACCGGGGAGCTGTTTTTT. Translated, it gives CASSEQLTGELFF.

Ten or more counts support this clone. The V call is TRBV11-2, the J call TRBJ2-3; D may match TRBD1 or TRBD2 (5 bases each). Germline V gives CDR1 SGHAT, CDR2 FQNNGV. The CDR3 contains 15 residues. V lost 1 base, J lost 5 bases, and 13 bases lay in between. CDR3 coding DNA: TGTGCCAGCAGCTTAGGAGGGCAAAGGGGAGATACGCAGTATTTT. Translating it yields CASSLGGQRGDTQYF.

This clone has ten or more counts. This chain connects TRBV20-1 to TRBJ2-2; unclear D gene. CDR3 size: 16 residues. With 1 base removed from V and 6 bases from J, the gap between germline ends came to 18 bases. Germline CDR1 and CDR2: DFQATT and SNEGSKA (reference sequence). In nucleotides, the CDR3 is TGCAGTGCTAGAGCCGCAGGAAGTGGTGGTGCCGGGGAGCTGTTTTTT. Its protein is CSARAAGSGGAGELFF.

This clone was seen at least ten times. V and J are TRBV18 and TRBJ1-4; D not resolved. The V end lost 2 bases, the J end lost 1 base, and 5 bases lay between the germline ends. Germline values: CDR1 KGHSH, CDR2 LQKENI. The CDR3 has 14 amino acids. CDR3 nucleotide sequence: TGTGCCAGCTCACCAGGATTAACTAATGAAAAACTGTTTTTT. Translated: CASSPGLTNEKLFF.

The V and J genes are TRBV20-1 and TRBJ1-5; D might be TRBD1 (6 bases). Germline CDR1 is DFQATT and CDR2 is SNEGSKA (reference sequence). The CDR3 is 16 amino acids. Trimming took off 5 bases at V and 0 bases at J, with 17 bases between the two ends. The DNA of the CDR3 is TGCAGTGCTCAGACAGGCCGGCCATATAGCAATCAGCCCCAGCATTTT. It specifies CSAQTGRPYSNQPQHF.